The rows below give T cell receptor beta chains drawn from one sample of a study of somatic mutations in T cells in chronic GVHD. Sequencing was performed with immunoSEQ multiplex PCR; in TCRdb, only in-frame clones are kept and a portion is missing. The table shows approximately 14,000 clones, with around 80% occurring only once. The sequenced material came from Vbeta20-negative CD4+ T cells from blood. These receptors all come from a male patient aged 50 to 60 with chronic graft-versus-host disease. Some of these T cells may belong to the graft donor. Both conserved end residues are part of each CDR3. Fields, in order: J gene, D gene, V gene, CDR3 protein. A D gene is named only where the DNA matches it firmly.

TRBJ2-7 | NA | TRBV18 | CASSPRSSYEQYF
TRBJ2-1 | NA | TRBV11-3 | CASSSGRGYNEQFF
TRBJ1-5 | TRBD1 | TRBV7-9 | CASSSQGQPQHF
TRBJ2-7 | TRBD2 | TRBV7-9 | CASSTPVRREWDYEQYF
TRBJ1-1 | NA | TRBV28 | CASVNWDLAFF
TRBJ2-1 | NA | TRBV7-9 | CASSFVGSSYNEQFF
TRBJ2-7 | TRBD1 | TRBV18 | CASSPKGQVIHEQYF
TRBJ1-5 | NA | TRBV5-6 | CASSQQYDQPQHF
TRBJ2-3 | NA | TRBV15 | CATSRDRGSTQYF
TRBJ2-1 | TRBD2 | TRBV7-3 | CASSLLGGSGGYNEQFF
TRBJ2-7 | NA | TRBV6-1 | CASTEGREQYF
TRBJ2-2 | NA | TRBV7-3 | CASSLTAGAPPGELFF
TRBJ1-2 | TRBD1 | TRBV19 | CASSMWDRDDGYTF
TRBJ1-3 | NA | TRBV11-2 | CASSLDQDSGNTVYF
TRBJ2-4 | NA | TRBV2 | CASSDWAQNIQYF
TRBJ1-2 | TRBD1 | TRBV27 | CASSKGRAGQGTYPYYGYTF
TRBJ1-4 | TRBD1 | TRBV5-4 | CASRPGQTTNEKLFF
TRBJ2-7 | TRBD1 | TRBV15 | CATSRDRAGTGAYEQYF
TRBJ2-7 | TRBD2 | TRBV2 | CASKLAGARHYYEQYF
TRBJ1-2 | NA | TRBV6-5 | CASSYTFSPRDGYTF
TRBJ1-3 | NA | TRBV11-3 | CASSLEGNGDTIYF
TRBJ1-4 | NA | TRBV4-3 | CASSQVQGATNEKLFF